This entry is about one T cell receptor (beta chain). Its antigen remains unknown. This CDR3 is built from 19 residues. V lost 3 bases, J lost 6 bases, and 16 bases stayed unmatched. Germline loops: CDR1 MNHEY, CDR2 SMNVEV (reference sequence). The table came from immunoSEQ multiplex PCR; TCRdb's copy has only in-frame clones and leaves some out. The sample lists 160,000 or so clones, more than 75% seen once, with 2.5% to 3.5% in the top ten. This entry comes from a study of cytomegalovirus exposure and HLA in healthy donors. For the study at large: In a later analysis, the roughly 120 validation repertoires were reported to have used the same platform as the 600 to 700 first-cohort repertoires. The study, taken as a whole, reports: The tendency of first-cohort TCR clusters to co-occur in the 110 or so validation repertoires emerged from a later analysis. Three CMV-associated chains were confirmed in vitro to be specific for CMV antigens. The authors listed 150 or so TCR beta chains as cytomegalovirus-associated.

The source is a man younger than 30 in good health and CMV-seronegative. Sequenced sample: PBMCs. The chain combines TRBV27 with TRBJ2-1; TRBD2 matches 11 bases. CDR3 DNA sequence: TGTGCCAGCAGTTTCGGGGGGGGTTCCCCGGGACTAGCGGTCAATGAGCAGTTCTTC. Translation gives CASSFGGGSPGLAVNEQFF.